Listed here are 19 T cell receptor beta chains from one sample, sequenced in a study of T-cell reconstitution after alpha-beta-depleted transplantation in children. Unique molecular identifiers featured in how the TCRbeta library was prepared. Via MiXCR, TCRdb re-called the PCR reads, giving one row per CDR3 protein. The table has about 170,000 distinct CDR3 sequences, over 8.5% seen once; the top ten hold roughly 13%. Source: PBMCs, taken before TCRalphabeta/CD19-depleted stem cell transplant. The receptors shown here come from a boy aged 2 to 9 with acute myeloid leukemia, due to receive a stem cell transplant.

As to this clonotype: A much larger clone differs from this one at a single base, so this may be a read error. The CDR3 is CASSKPGLSGGPDTQYF. CDR3 sequence (DNA): TGTGCCAGCAGTAAGCCGGGACTATCGGGGGGGCCGGATACGCAGTATTTT. This chain joins TRBV12-3 or TRBV12-4 and TRBJ2-3, with TRBD2 matching over 8 bases. This CDR3 contains 17 residues. Losses at the gene ends were 5 bases for V and 6 bases for J; bases not matched to a gene: 16.

This clonotype was seen ten or more times. A much bigger clone sits one base away, suggesting this may be a read error. The V gene is TRBV29-1, the J gene TRBJ1-1; tentatively, D is TRBD1 (5 bases). The CDR3 contains 12 residues. The germline V gene has CDR1 SQVTM and CDR2 ANQGSEA. The CDR3 DNA sequence: TGCATCGTTGGGGGACCGTACACTGAAGCTTTCTTT. This sequence encodes CIVGGPYTEAFF.

The table lists this clonotype with many counts. V gene TRBV27 combines with J gene TRBJ2-1; either TRBD1 or TRBD2 may fit D (5 bases each). Deletions cut 3 bases from V and 9 bases from J, with 9 bases between. The germline CDR1 and CDR2 sequences are MNHEY and SMNVEV (reference sequence). The CDR3 is 12 amino acids. CDR3 in amino acids: CASSFGGSEQFF. In DNA form, the CDR3 reads TGTGCCAGCAGTTTTGGGGGTAGTGAGCAGTTCTTC.

This clonotype came up many times. J is TRBJ2-4 and V is TRBV11-2; D unclear. V gave up 6 bases and J gave up 5 bases, with 8 bases separating them. Germline V gives CDR1 SGHAT, CDR2 FQNNGV. The CDR3 sequence is 12 residues long. Here the CDR3 DNA reads TGTGCCAGCAGTTCTCTCGAAAACATTCAGTACTTC. Amino acids: CASSSLENIQYF.

This clonotype was seen repeatedly, ten times or more. The chain couples TRBV20-1 to TRBJ2-6, with D unclear. Trimming removed 0 bases from V and 6 bases from J, with 6 bases in between. Germline CDR1 and CDR2: DFQATT and SNEGSKA (reference sequence). The CDR3 has 13 amino acids. CDR3 DNA: TGCAGTGCTAGAGATCCGTCGGCCAACGTCCTGACTTTC. Translating gives CSARDPSANVLTF.

This rearrangement joins TRBV20-1 to TRBJ2-2; TRBD2 agrees at 13 bases. Germline-derived CDR1 and CDR2 are DFQATT and SNEGSKA (reference sequence). The V gene end was trimmed by 6 bases and the J gene end by 7 bases; junction bases not matched to a gene: 8. The CDR3 runs to 15 residues. The CDR3 spells CSATLAGGQGGELFF. CDR3 DNA: TGCAGTGCCACACTAGCGGGGGGGCAGGGCGGGGAGCTGTTTTTT.

The sample holds many counts of this clonotype. CDR3 in DNA: TGTGCCAGCAGTCCGGACAGGGTCTACGAGCAGTACTTC. Its translation is CASSPDRVYEQYF. This chain connects TRBV12-3 or TRBV12-4 to TRBJ2-7; the match to TRBD1 covers 8 bases. Losses at the gene ends were 5 bases for V and 3 bases for J; bases not matched to a gene: 3. The CDR3 is 13 residues long.

This clonotype was recorded at least ten times. The chain couples TRBV27 to TRBJ1-6; D possibly corresponds to TRBD1 (5 bases). The CDR3 runs to 15 residues. V lost 4 bases, J lost 4 bases, and 11 bases lay in between. Germline values: CDR1 MNHEY, CDR2 SMNVEV (reference sequence). For the CDR3, the DNA is TGTGCCAGCAGTTGGCAGGGCGGGTATAATTCACCCCTCCACTTT. Translation: CASSWQGGYNSPLHF.

This clonotype was picked up many times. This sequence joins TRBV12-3 or TRBV12-4 and TRBJ2-7; TRBD2 aligns across 8 bases. The CDR3 contains 14 residues. V lost 6 bases and J lost 2; bases outside the gene matches: 6. In DNA, the CDR3 is TGTGCCAGCAGCCCCACTAGCGGAGCCTACGAGCAGTACTTC. Its protein product is CASSPTSGAYEQYF.

This clonotype was observed many times. The rearrangement joins TRBV29-1 to TRBJ1-1; weak D call: TRBD1 (5 bases). The CDR3 loop spans 11 amino acids. Germline loops: CDR1 SQVTM, CDR2 ANQGSEA. V lost 4 bases to trimming and J lost 3 bases, with 6 bases between them. This chain's CDR3 is CSVGGDTEAFF. The DNA of the CDR3 is TGCAGCGTTGGAGGGGACACTGAAGCTTTCTTT.

With regard to this clonotype: With a much larger clone just one base away, this may be a read error. V usage is TRBV6-6 and J usage is TRBJ1-2; D remains unclear. Germline V gene sequence: CDR1 MNHNY, CDR2 SVGAGI (reference sequence). The CDR3 has 11 amino acids. CDR3 region: CGSTAFEGYTF. DNA of the CDR3: TGTGGCAGCACAGCCTTCGAGGGCTACACCTTC.

As for this clonotype: The CDR3 carries no conserved terminal phenylalanine or tryptophan, so it likely arises from a read error. The chain links TRBV5-1 to TRBJ2-3; D unresolved. Germline CDR1 SGHRS, CDR2 YFSETQ. The CDR3 sequence is 12 residues long. CDR3 DNA: TGCGTCAGCAGCTTGTCCCTGGATACGCAGTATTTA. This translates into CVSSLSLDTQYL.

This clonotype was seen many times. The chain carries TRBV15 and TRBJ2-5; 9 positions agree with TRBD2. After removal of 5 bases from V and 5 bases from J, the junction contained 12 bases not matched to a gene. The CDR3 has 16 residues. The germline gives CDR1 LNHNV, CDR2 YYDKDF (reference sequence). CDR3 residues: CATSLGVAGDRETQYF. Here the CDR3 DNA reads TGTGCCACCAGCCTGGGGGTAGCGGGAGACAGGGAGACCCAGTACTTC.

In this sample, this clonotype turned up a few times. The V gene is TRBV4-1, the J gene TRBJ1-1; the match to TRBD1 covers 7 bases. CDR1 and CDR2 from the germline V gene are MGHRA and YSYEKL. The V segment lost 4 bases and the J segment 5 bases; nucleotides outside the gene matches: 4. The CDR3 is 13 amino acids. The CDR3 sequence is CASSRGTATEAFF. CDR3 nucleotides: TGCGCCAGCAGCCGGGGGACAGCGACTGAAGCTTTCTTT.

This clonotype was observed a single time. Possible read error: a much larger clone is one base away. This chain connects TRBV5-6 to TRBJ1-2; 7 nucleotides match TRBD1. Germline V gene sequence: CDR1 SGHDT, CDR2 YYEEEE. The CDR3 totals 15 residues. The CDR3 loop is CASSLESGGWYGDTF. The CDR3 nucleotides are TGTGCCAGCAGCTTGGAATCAGGGGGTTGGTATGGCGACACCTTC.

This clonotype was found many times. The V call is TRBV6-2 or TRBV6-3, the J call TRBJ1-1, with D possibly being TRBD1 (5 bases). Germline values: CDR1 MNHEY, CDR2 SVGEGT. The V and J ends lost 0 bases and 5 bases respectively, with 13 bases between them. The CDR3 loop spans 15 amino acids. As DNA, the CDR3 is TGTGCCAGCAGTTACTCAGGGACGGTGCAGACTGAAGCTTTCTTT. It specifies CASSYSGTVQTEAFF.

The table lists this clonotype with many counts. This chain joins TRBV7-2 and TRBJ1-6; D may be TRBD1 (5 bases). The CDR3 is made up of 13 amino acids. V was shortened by 1 base and J by 8 bases, with 6 bases between the two germline ends. CDR1 is SGHTA and CDR2 is FQGNSA in the germline V gene. The CDR3 region is CASSLVGDSPLHF. The CDR3 nucleotides are TGTGCCAGCAGCTTAGTAGGGGATTCACCCCTCCACTTT.

In this sample, this clonotype turned up many times. V and J are TRBV10-3 and TRBJ2-1; TRBD1 matches 9 bases. The CDR3 loop spans 14 amino acids. The V gene's germline CDR1 is ENHRY and CDR2 SYGVKD. Germline trimming cut 5 bases from V and 5 bases from J; bases unmatched to any gene: 4. The CDR3 coding sequence is TGTGCCATCAGTCCCGGGACAGGGAACAATGAGCAGTTCTTC. It yields the protein CAISPGTGNNEQFF.

At least ten counts were recorded for this clonotype. V is TRBV6-5 and J is TRBJ1-5; D is possibly TRBD1 (5 bases). Germline CDR1 MNHEY, CDR2 SVGAGI. The CDR3 totals 15 residues. V was trimmed by 10 bases and J by 7 bases, leaving 23 bases between them. The CDR3, as DNA: TGTGCCATCGGGGCGACGGGGAGCTATAGGCAGCCCCAGCATTTT. Protein: CAIGATGSYRQPQHF.